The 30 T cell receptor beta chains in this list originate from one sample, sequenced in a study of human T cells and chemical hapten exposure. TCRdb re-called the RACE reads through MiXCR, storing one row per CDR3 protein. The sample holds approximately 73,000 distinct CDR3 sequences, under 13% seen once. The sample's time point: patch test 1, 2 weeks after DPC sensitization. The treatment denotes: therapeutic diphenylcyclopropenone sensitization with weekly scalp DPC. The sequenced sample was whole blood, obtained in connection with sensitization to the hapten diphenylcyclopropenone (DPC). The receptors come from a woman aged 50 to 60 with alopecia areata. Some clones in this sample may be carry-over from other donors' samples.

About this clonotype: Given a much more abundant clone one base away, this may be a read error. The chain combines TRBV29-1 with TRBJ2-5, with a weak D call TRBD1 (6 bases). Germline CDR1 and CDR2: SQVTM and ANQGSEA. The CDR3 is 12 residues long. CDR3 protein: CSDKTGGETKYF. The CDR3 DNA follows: TGCAGCGATAAGACAGGCGGCGAGACCAAGTACTTC.

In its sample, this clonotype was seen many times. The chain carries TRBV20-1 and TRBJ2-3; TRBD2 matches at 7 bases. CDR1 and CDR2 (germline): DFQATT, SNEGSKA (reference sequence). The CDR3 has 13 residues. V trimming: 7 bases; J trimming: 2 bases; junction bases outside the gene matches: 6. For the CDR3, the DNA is TGCAGTGTGGGGGGGGAGACCACAGATACGCAGTATTTT. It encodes CSVGGETTDTQYF.

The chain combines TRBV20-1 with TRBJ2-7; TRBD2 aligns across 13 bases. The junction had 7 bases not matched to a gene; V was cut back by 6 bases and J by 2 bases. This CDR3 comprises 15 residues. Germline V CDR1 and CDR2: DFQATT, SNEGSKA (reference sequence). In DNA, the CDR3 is TGCAGTGCAACCGGGACTAGCGGGATTACCTACGAGCAGTACTTC. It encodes CSATGTSGITYEQYF.

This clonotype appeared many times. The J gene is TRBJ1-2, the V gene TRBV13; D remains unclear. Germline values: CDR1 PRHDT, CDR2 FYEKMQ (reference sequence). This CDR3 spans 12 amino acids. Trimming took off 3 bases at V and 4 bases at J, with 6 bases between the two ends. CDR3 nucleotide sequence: TGTGCCAGCAGCTTTGCCAGCTATGGCTACACCTTC. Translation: CASSFASYGYTF.

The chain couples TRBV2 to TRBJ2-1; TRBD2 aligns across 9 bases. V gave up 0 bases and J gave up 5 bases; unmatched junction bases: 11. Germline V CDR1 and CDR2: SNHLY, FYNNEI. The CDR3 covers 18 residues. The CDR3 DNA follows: TGTGCCAGCAGTGAAGCGTCCCTGGGCGGGAGGGTTAACAATGAGCAGTTCTTC. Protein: CASSEASLGGRVNNEQFF. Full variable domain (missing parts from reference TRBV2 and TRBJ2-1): EPEVTQTPSHQVTQMGQEVILRCVPISNHLYFYWYRQILGQKVEFLVSFYNNEISEKSEIFDDQFSVERPDGSNFTLKIRSTKLEDSAMYFCASSEASLGGRVNNEQFFGPGTRLTVL.

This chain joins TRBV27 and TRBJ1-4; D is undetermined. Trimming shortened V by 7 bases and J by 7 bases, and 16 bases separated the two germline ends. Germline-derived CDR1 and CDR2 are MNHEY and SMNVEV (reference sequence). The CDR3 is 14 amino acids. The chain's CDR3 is CASTWDPRGEKLFF. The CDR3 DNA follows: TGTGCCAGCACCTGGGATCCCCGGGGTGAAAAACTGTTTTTT.

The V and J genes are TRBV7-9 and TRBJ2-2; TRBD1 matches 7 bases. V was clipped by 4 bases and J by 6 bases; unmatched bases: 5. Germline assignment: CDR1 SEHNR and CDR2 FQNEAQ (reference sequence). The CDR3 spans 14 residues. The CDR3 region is CASSYRGIAGELFF. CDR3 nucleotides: TGTGCCAGCAGCTACAGGGGCATCGCCGGGGAGCTGTTTTTT.

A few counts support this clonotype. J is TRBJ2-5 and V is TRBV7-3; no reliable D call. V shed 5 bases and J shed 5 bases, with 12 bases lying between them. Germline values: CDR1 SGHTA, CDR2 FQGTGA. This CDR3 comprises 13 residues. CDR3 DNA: TGTGCCAGCAGCGTCGGACCCTGGGAGACCCAGTACTTC. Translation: CASSVGPWETQYF.

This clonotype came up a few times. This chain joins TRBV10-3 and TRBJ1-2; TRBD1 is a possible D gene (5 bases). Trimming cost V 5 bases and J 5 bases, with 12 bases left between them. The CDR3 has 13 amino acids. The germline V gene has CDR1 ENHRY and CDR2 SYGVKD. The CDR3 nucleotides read TGTGCCATCAGTCAGAGGGGTGAATATGGCTACACCTTC. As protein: CAISQRGEYGYTF.

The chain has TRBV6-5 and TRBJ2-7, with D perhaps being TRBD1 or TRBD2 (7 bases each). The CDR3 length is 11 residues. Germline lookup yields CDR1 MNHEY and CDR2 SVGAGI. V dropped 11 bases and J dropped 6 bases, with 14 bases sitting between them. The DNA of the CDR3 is TGTGCCGCGGGGGACAGTGGCGAGCAGTACTTC. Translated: CAAGDSGEQYF.

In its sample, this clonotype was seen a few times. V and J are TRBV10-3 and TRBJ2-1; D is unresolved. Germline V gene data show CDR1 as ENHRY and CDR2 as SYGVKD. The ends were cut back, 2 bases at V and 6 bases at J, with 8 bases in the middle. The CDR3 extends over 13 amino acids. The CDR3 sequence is CAISEATFNEQFF. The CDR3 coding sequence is TGTGCCATCAGTGAGGCGACTTTCAATGAGCAGTTCTTC.

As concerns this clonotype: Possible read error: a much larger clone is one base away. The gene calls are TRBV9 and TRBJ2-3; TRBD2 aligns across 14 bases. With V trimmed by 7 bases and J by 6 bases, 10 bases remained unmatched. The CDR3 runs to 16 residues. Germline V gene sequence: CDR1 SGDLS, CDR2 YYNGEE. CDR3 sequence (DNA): TGTGCCAGCGCCCTAGCCTGGACTAGCGGGAGGGATACGCAGTATTTT. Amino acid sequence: CASALAWTSGRDTQYF. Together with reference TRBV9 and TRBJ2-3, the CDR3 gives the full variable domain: DSGVTQTPKHLITATGQRVTLRCSPRSGDLSVYWYQQSLDQGLQFLIQYYNGEERAKGNILERFSAQQFPDLHSELNLSSLELGDSALYFCASALAWTSGRDTQYFGPGTRLTVL.

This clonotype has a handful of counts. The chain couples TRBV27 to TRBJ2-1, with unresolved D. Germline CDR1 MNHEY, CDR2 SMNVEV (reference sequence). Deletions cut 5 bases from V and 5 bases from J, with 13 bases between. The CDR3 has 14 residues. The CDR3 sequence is CASSPRTVNNEQFF. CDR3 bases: TGTGCCAGCAGTCCCCGGACCGTTAACAATGAGCAGTTCTTC.

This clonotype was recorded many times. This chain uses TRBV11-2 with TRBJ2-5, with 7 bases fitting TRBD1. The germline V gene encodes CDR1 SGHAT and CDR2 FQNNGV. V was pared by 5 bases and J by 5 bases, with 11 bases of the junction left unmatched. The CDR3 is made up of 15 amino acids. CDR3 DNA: TGTGCCAGCAGCACACCGACAGGGTCCGTGGAGACCCAGTACTTC. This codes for CASSTPTGSVETQYF.

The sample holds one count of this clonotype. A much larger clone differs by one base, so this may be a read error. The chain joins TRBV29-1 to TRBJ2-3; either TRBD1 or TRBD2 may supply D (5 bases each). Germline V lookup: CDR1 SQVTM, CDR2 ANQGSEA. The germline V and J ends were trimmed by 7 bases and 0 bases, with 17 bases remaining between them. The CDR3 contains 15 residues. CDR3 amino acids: CSAKRGATSTDTQYF. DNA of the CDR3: TGCAGCGCCAAGCGAGGGGCCACGAGCACAGATACGCAGTATTTT.

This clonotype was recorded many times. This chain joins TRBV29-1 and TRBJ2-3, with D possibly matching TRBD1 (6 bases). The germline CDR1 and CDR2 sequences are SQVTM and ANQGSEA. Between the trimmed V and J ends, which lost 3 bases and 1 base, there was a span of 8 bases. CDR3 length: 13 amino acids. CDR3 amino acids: CSVEPGGTDTQYF. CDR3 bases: TGCAGCGTTGAGCCAGGGGGCACAGATACGCAGTATTTT.

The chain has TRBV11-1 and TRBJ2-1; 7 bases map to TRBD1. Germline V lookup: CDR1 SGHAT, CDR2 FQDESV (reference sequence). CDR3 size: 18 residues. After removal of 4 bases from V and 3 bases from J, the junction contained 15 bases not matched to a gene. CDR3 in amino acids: CASSSSKRQGPNYNEQFF. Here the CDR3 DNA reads TGTGCCAGCAGCTCCTCCAAACGACAGGGACCAAACTACAATGAGCAGTTCTTC.

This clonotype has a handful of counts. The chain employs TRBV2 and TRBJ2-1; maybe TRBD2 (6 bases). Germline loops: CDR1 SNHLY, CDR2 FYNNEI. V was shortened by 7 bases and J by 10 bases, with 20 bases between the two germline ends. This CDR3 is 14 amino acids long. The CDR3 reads CASTSGPASGEQFF. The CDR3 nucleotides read TGTGCCAGCACCTCTGGCCCCGCGAGCGGGGAGCAGTTCTTC. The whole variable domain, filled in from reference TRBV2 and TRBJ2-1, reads EPEVTQTPSHQVTQMGQEVILRCVPISNHLYFYWYRQILGQKVEFLVSFYNNEISEKSEIFDDQFSVERPDGSNFTLKIRSTKLEDSAMYFCASTSGPASGEQFFGPGTRLTVL.

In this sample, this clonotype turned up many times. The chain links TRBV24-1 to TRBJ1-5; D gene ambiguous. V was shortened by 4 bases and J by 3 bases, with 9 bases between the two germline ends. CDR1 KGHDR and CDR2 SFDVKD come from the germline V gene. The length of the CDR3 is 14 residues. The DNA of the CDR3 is TGTGCCACCAGTGACCCAGCTACCAATCAGCCCCAGCATTTT. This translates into CATSDPATNQPQHF.

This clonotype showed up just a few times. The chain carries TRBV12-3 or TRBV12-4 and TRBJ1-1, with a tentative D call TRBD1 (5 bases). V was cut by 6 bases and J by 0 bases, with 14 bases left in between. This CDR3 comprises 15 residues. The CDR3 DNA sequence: TGTGCCAGCAGCCCCGGGTGGGGCGTGAACACTGAAGCTTTCTTT. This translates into CASSPGWGVNTEAFF.

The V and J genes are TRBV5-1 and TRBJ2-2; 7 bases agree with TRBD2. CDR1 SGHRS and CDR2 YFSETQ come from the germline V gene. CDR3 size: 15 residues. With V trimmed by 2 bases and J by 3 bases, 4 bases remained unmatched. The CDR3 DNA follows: TGCGCCAGCAGCTTCAGCGGGAAAGACACCGGGGAGCTGTTTTTT. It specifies CASSFSGKDTGELFF.

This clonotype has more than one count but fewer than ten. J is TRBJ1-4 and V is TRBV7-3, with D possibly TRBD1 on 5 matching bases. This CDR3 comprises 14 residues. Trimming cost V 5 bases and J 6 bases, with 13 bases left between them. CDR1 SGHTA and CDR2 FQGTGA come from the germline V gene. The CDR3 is CASSPTGTDEKLFF. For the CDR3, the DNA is TGTGCCAGCAGCCCCACCGGGACCGATGAAAAACTGTTTTTT.

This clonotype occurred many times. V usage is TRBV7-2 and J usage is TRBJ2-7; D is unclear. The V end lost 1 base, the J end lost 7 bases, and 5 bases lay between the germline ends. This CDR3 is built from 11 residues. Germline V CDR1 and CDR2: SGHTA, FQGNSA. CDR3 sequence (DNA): TGTGCCAGCAGCTTAGTTGGGGAGCAGTACTTC. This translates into CASSLVGEQYF.

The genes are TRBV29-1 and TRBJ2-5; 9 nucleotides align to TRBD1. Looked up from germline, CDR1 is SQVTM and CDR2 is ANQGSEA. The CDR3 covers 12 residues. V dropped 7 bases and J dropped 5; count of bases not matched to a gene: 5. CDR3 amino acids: CSATGGRETQYF. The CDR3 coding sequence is TGCAGCGCAACAGGGGGCAGGGAGACCCAGTACTTC.

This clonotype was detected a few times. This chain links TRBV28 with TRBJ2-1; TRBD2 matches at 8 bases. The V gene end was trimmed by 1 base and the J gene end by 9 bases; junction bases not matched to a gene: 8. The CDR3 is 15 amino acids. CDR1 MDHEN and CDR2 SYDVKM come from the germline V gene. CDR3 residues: CASSLLGSGNGEQFF. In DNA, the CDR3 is TGTGCCAGCAGTTTATTAGGTAGCGGGAATGGTGAGCAGTTCTTC.

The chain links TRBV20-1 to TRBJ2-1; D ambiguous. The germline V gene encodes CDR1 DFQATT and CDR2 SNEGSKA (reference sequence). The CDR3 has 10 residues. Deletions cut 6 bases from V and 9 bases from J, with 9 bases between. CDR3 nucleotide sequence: TGCAGTGCCCTAGTGTCTGAGCAGTTCTTC. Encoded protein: CSALVSEQFF.

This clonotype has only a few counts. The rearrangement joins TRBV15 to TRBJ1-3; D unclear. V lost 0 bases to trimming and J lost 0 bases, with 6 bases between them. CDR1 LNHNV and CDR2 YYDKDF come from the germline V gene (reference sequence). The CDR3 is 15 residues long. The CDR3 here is CATSRELGSGNTIYF. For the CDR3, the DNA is TGTGCCACCAGCAGAGAGCTAGGCTCTGGAAACACCATATATTTT.

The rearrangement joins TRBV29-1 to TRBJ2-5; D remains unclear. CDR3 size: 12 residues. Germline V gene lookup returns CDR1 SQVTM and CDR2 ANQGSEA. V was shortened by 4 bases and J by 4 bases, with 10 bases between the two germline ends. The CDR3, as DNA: TGCAGCGTTGGGCGGTTGGGAGAGACCCAGTACTTC. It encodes CSVGRLGETQYF.

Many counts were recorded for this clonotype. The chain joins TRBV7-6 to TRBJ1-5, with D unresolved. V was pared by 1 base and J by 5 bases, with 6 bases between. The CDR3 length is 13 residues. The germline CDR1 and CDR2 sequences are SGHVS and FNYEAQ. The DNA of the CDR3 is TGTGCCAGCAGCTTAGGAAGTGATCAGCCCCAGCATTTT. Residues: CASSLGSDQPQHF.

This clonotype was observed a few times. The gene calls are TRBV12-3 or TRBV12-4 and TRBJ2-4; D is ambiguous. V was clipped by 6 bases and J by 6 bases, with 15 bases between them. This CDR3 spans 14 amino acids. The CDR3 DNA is TGTGCCAGCAGCCCTGCGAGGATCTTAAACATTCAGTACTTC. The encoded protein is CASSPARILNIQYF.